This TCR beta chain appears in the sequencing data of a study of T cell changes during pregnancy in multiple sclerosis. Data came from immunoSEQ multiplex PCR; TCRdb stores just in-frame clones and leaves some out. Of 40,000 or so clones listed, approximately 89% are singletons. After removal of 5 bases from V and 5 bases from J, the junction contained 5 bases not matched to a gene. Per the germline V gene, CDR1 is MDHEN and CDR2 is SYDVKM. CDR3 length: 15 amino acids. Sequences were derived from CD4+ T cells from peripheral blood mononuclear cells, sampled in the first trimester of pregnancy. The chain carries TRBV28 and TRBJ2-2; 10 bases map to TRBD1. This clonotype originated in a female donor with multiple sclerosis, enrolled in a pregnancy study. The CDR3 loop is CASSLPGQGTGELFF. CDR3 DNA sequence: TGTGCCAGCAGTCTTCCGGGACAGGGGACCGGGGAGCTGTTTTTT.